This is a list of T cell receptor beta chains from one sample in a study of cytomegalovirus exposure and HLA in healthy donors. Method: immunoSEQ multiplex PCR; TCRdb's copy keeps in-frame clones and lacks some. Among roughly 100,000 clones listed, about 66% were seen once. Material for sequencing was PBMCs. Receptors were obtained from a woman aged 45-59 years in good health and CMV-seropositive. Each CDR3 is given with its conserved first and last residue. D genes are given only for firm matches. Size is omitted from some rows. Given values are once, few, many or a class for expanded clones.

cdr3_nt: TGTGCCAGCAGTAGAACCGGGACAGCCAACTATGGCTACACCTTC
cdr3_aa: CASSRTGTANYGYTF
d_call: TRBD1
v_call: TRBV27
j_call: TRBJ1-2
clone_size: -

cdr3_nt: TGTGCCAGCAGTGGGACAGGGGGCGGTCAGCCCCAGCATTTT
cdr3_aa: CASSGTGGGQPQHF
d_call: TRBD1
v_call: TRBV6-5
j_call: TRBJ1-5
clone_size: -

cdr3_nt: TGTGCCAGCAGCCGGGGACAGGGACATTCACCCCTCCACTTT
cdr3_aa: CASSRGQGHSPLHF
d_call: TRBD1
v_call: TRBV7-9
j_call: TRBJ1-6
clone_size: -

cdr3_nt: TGTGCCAGCAGTTTCGGGGGGACTGAAGCTTTCTTT
cdr3_aa: CASSFGGTEAFF
d_call: -
v_call: TRBV28
j_call: TRBJ1-1
clone_size: -

cdr3_nt: TGTGCCAGCGAAATCGGACTTACCAGGGGAACGGCCTATAATTCACCCCTCCACTTT
cdr3_aa: CASEIGLTRGTAYNSPLHF
d_call: -
v_call: TRBV28
j_call: TRBJ1-6
clone_size: -

cdr3_nt: TGTGCCAGCAGCCAAGGTCCGGGGGGGGGCACTGAAGCTTTCTTT
cdr3_aa: CASSQGPGGGTEAFF
d_call: -
v_call: TRBV4-2
j_call: TRBJ1-1
clone_size: -

cdr3_nt: TGTGCCAGTAGCGTGACTAGCGGGGGGCCCGCAGATACGCAGTATTTT
cdr3_aa: CASSVTSGGPADTQYF
d_call: TRBD2
v_call: TRBV19
j_call: TRBJ2-3
clone_size: -

cdr3_nt: TGTGCCAGCAGCCAAGAGGCGGGGTATGGCTACACCTTC
cdr3_aa: CASSQEAGYGYTF
d_call: -
v_call: TRBV4-2
j_call: TRBJ1-2
clone_size: -

cdr3_nt: TGTGCCAGCATAGCGGGGGAGGCTGGGGCCAACGTCCTGACTTTC
cdr3_aa: CASIAGEAGANVLTF
d_call: TRBD2
v_call: TRBV2
j_call: TRBJ2-6
clone_size: few

cdr3_nt: TGTGCCAGCAGTGGGCTGAGGGCTCTCCAAGAGACCCAGTACTTC
cdr3_aa: CASSGLRALQETQYF
d_call: -
v_call: TRBV2
j_call: TRBJ2-5
clone_size: -

cdr3_nt: TGTGCCAGCTCACCAGCAGCGGGGGGTTTTCCGCAGTATTTT
cdr3_aa: CASSPAAGGFPQYF
d_call: TRBD2
v_call: TRBV18
j_call: TRBJ2-3
clone_size: few

cdr3_nt: TGTGCCAGCAGCTGGGACAGGGCGGGTTATGGCTACACCTTC
cdr3_aa: CASSWDRAGYGYTF
d_call: TRBD1
v_call: TRBV7-7
j_call: TRBJ1-2
clone_size: -

cdr3_nt: TGTGCCAGCACTAAAGAACTACTCTATGGCTACACCTTC
cdr3_aa: CASTKELLYGYTF
d_call: -
v_call: TRBV28
j_call: TRBJ1-2
clone_size: -

cdr3_nt: TGTGCCAGCAGTGAAGGGGGGGAGAACTATGGCTACACCTTC
cdr3_aa: CASSEGGENYGYTF
d_call: -
v_call: TRBV6-1
j_call: TRBJ1-2
clone_size: few

cdr3_nt: TGTGCCAGCAGCAAAGGAGGGGCCCGGGACAGGAGAAGCTATGGCTACACCTTC
cdr3_aa: CASSKGGARDRRSYGYTF
d_call: -
v_call: TRBV21-1
j_call: TRBJ1-2
clone_size: once

cdr3_nt: TGTGCCAGCAGTAATGGACAGCTCAACAATGAGCAGTTCTTC
cdr3_aa: CASSNGQLNNEQFF
d_call: -
v_call: TRBV28
j_call: TRBJ2-1
clone_size: -

cdr3_nt: TGTGCCAGCAGCTTCCTAGCGGGGTTTTACAATGAGCAGTTCTTC
cdr3_aa: CASSFLAGFYNEQFF
d_call: TRBD2
v_call: TRBV7-8
j_call: TRBJ2-1
clone_size: -

cdr3_nt: TGTGCCAGCAGCATCTCCTACAGGGGTCAGTATGGCTACACCTTC
cdr3_aa: CASSISYRGQYGYTF
d_call: TRBD1
v_call: TRBV7-9
j_call: TRBJ1-2
clone_size: few

cdr3_nt: TGTGCCAGCAGCCCCGACAGGATTAACTATGGCTACACCTTC
cdr3_aa: CASSPDRINYGYTF
d_call: -
v_call: TRBV7-9
j_call: TRBJ1-2
clone_size: few

cdr3_nt: TGTGCCAGCTCACTAGGGACAGGGGAGTCACCCCTCCACTTT
cdr3_aa: CASSLGTGESPLHF
d_call: TRBD1
v_call: TRBV18
j_call: TRBJ1-6
clone_size: once

cdr3_nt: TGTGCCAGCAGCCCTAGACAGGGTGCCTACACCTTC
cdr3_aa: CASSPRQGAYTF
d_call: TRBD1
v_call: TRBV11-3
j_call: TRBJ1-2
clone_size: -

cdr3_nt: TGTGCCAGCAGCCACCCGGGAGGGGAGCTGTTTTTT
cdr3_aa: CASSHPGGELFF
d_call: -
v_call: TRBV4-2
j_call: TRBJ2-2
clone_size: few

cdr3_nt: TGCGCCAGCATCAACAGGATGCTCTCCTACGAGCAGTACTTC
cdr3_aa: CASINRMLSYEQYF
d_call: -
v_call: TRBV10-1
j_call: TRBJ2-7
clone_size: -

cdr3_nt: TGTGCCATCAGTGGAGCTGGTGTAGAGCAGTTCTTC
cdr3_aa: CAISGAGVEQFF
d_call: -
v_call: TRBV10-3
j_call: TRBJ2-1
clone_size: few

cdr3_nt: TGTGCCAGCAGTTTCTTTCCCCCCGACAGGGAGGACTATGGCTACACCTTC
cdr3_aa: CASSFFPPDREDYGYTF
d_call: TRBD1
v_call: TRBV27
j_call: TRBJ1-2
clone_size: few

cdr3_nt: TGTGCCAGCCCTATCTGGACAGGGGGCGCGGGGGGCTACACCTTC
cdr3_aa: CASPIWTGGAGGYTF
d_call: TRBD1
v_call: TRBV27
j_call: TRBJ1-2
clone_size: -

cdr3_nt: TGTGCCAGCAAGGGACAGGAGCTCTACGAGCAGTACTTC
cdr3_aa: CASKGQELYEQYF
d_call: TRBD1
v_call: TRBV2
j_call: TRBJ2-7
clone_size: -

cdr3_nt: TGCGCCAGCAGCTTAACTAGCGGGGCCTCCTACGAGCAGTACTTC
cdr3_aa: CASSLTSGASYEQYF
d_call: TRBD2
v_call: TRBV5-1
j_call: TRBJ2-7
clone_size: -

cdr3_nt: TGTGCCAGCAGCCTAGACAGGATTGGTTACGAGCAGTACTTC
cdr3_aa: CASSLDRIGYEQYF
d_call: -
v_call: TRBV5-6
j_call: TRBJ2-7
clone_size: -

cdr3_nt: TGTGCCAGTAGGGTACAGGGTAGGGACACTGAAGCTTTCTTT
cdr3_aa: CASRVQGRDTEAFF
d_call: -
v_call: TRBV19
j_call: TRBJ1-1
clone_size: -

cdr3_nt: TGTGCCAGCAGCGGATCAGGGGGCCTCTCCTACGAGCAGTACTTC
cdr3_aa: CASSGSGGLSYEQYF
d_call: TRBD1
v_call: TRBV5-6
j_call: TRBJ2-7
clone_size: few

cdr3_nt: TGTGCCAGCCGCTCCGGTTACAATGAGCAGTTCTTC
cdr3_aa: CASRSGYNEQFF
d_call: -
v_call: TRBV6-1
j_call: TRBJ2-1
clone_size: -

cdr3_nt: TGCGCCAGCAGCCAAGATCTTTCGGGATGGTACGTCGAGCAGTACTTC
cdr3_aa: CASSQDLSGWYVEQYF
d_call: -
v_call: TRBV4-3
j_call: TRBJ2-7
clone_size: few

cdr3_nt: TGTGCCAGTAGTATAGATCCCGGGACAGGGACGAGGGGCTACACCTTC
cdr3_aa: CASSIDPGTGTRGYTF
d_call: TRBD1
v_call: TRBV19
j_call: TRBJ1-2
clone_size: -

cdr3_nt: TGTGCCAGCAGTGAATATCCCCAGCGGGGGGCTTCTAATGAGCAGTTCTTC
cdr3_aa: CASSEYPQRGASNEQFF
d_call: TRBD2
v_call: TRBV6-1
j_call: TRBJ2-1
clone_size: -

cdr3_nt: TGTGCCAGCAGCTTAGGTCAGGGGGCGAGGGAAGCTTTCTTT
cdr3_aa: CASSLGQGAREAFF
d_call: TRBD1
v_call: TRBV13
j_call: TRBJ1-1
clone_size: many

cdr3_nt: TGTGCCAGCAGCTTAGCGCAAGCTAACCTCTATGGCTACACCTTC
cdr3_aa: CASSLAQANLYGYTF
d_call: -
v_call: TRBV7-9
j_call: TRBJ1-2
clone_size: -

cdr3_nt: TGTGCCACCAGCAGAGAGGGACAGGGGGTTAGAGCTTTCTTT
cdr3_aa: CATSREGQGVRAFF
d_call: TRBD1
v_call: TRBV15
j_call: TRBJ1-1
clone_size: -

cdr3_nt: TGTGCCAGCAGCTTAGGGGGCCGAGCTTTCTTT
cdr3_aa: CASSLGGRAFF
d_call: -
v_call: TRBV7-2
j_call: TRBJ1-1
clone_size: -

cdr3_nt: TGTGCCAGCAGCGAAACAGGGGACCGGAACACTGAAGCTTTCTTT
cdr3_aa: CASSETGDRNTEAFF
d_call: TRBD1
v_call: TRBV13
j_call: TRBJ1-1
clone_size: -

cdr3_nt: TGTGCCAGCAGCTTTGTAGCGGGGTCATTCACAGATACGCAGTATTTT
cdr3_aa: CASSFVAGSFTDTQYF
d_call: TRBD2
v_call: TRBV7-2
j_call: TRBJ2-3
clone_size: -

cdr3_nt: TGTGCCAGCAGTTTCGGCGTCGGGGACAGAAGCTTCTATGGCTACACCTTC
cdr3_aa: CASSFGVGDRSFYGYTF
d_call: TRBD1
v_call: TRBV28
j_call: TRBJ1-2
clone_size: -

cdr3_nt: TGTGCCAGCAGTTTGGCGGTAGAACAGCCCCAGCATTTT
cdr3_aa: CASSLAVEQPQHF
d_call: -
v_call: TRBV6-6
j_call: TRBJ1-5
clone_size: once

cdr3_nt: TGTGCCAGCAGTTTCGTAGGGATAGGGGCTGAAGCTTTCTTT
cdr3_aa: CASSFVGIGAEAFF
d_call: -
v_call: TRBV27
j_call: TRBJ1-1
clone_size: -

cdr3_nt: TGCGCCAGCAGCTTGGTCAGCCTTGGAGCCGAAGAGACCCAGTACTTC
cdr3_aa: CASSLVSLGAEETQYF
d_call: -
v_call: TRBV5-1
j_call: TRBJ2-5
clone_size: -

cdr3_nt: TGTGCCAGCAGTGAAGCGCGGACAGGGCGTAATGAAAAACTGTTTTTT
cdr3_aa: CASSEARTGRNEKLFF
d_call: TRBD1
v_call: TRBV6-1
j_call: TRBJ1-4
clone_size: -